The T cell receptor beta chain described here comes from a study of regulatory T cells in long-lasting Graves disease. Investigators prepared the TCR beta libraries by applying iRepertoire HTBI primers and Arm-PCR of CDR3 regions. In the source study's methods: Sequenced samples collectively carried 60 to 75 TRBV and 14 TRBJ segments. TCRdb called the multiplex PCR reads again in MiXCR, with one record for every CDR3 protein. None of the V and J calls come from the authors' own analysis; TCRdb made them. In the table there are 650,000 to 850,000 distinct CDR3 sequences, around 32% of which are singletons. The V gene's germline CDR1 is SEHNR and CDR2 FQNEAQ (reference sequence). V was cut by 4 bases and J by 8 bases, with 14 bases left in between. The CDR3 length is 14 residues. Time point described: persistent/refractory GD, antithyroid drugs over 5 years with positive TRAb. TCR sequences were obtained from RNA taken from PBMCs.

The clonotype comes from a female donor with Graves disease. Sample: peripheral blood mononuclear cells (PBMCs), taken when the disease was refractory, from a patient treated with antithyroid drugs. V gene TRBV7-9 combines with J gene TRBJ1-4; D remains unclear. CDR3 region: CASSSRPPVEKLFF. CDR3 sequence (DNA): TGTGCCAGCAGCTCGAGACCGCCTGTAGAAAAACTGTTTTTT.